Sequencing of this T cell receptor (beta chain) was carried out in a study of blood T cell repertoires in COVID-19. Study in general: Researchers got acute and convalescent COVID-19 samples from the United States, Italy and Spain. T cells, B-cell-depleted T cells, or PBMCs provided the cDNA or gDNA that served as material.

Source study methods: Reference gene primer amplification gave nucleated cell count estimates. The method was immunoSEQ multiplex PCR; TCRdb's version includes in-frame clones alone and lacks a portion of them. V, J and clone size were drawn from that table, and D and trimming were deduced from the DNA. The sample has 120,000 to 150,000 clones, more than 80% seen once. The CDR3 covers 13 residues. The ends were cut back, 6 bases at V and 3 bases at J, with 11 bases in the middle. The germline V gene encodes CDR1 KGHSH and CDR2 LQKENI. This chain uses TRBV18 with TRBJ2-5, with D uncertain. Sequenced: peripheral blood. This clonotype was obtained from a human donor with acute or convalescent COVID-19. The donor label of this sample is uncertain. CDR3 sequence reads: CASSSQMEETQYF. CDR3 nucleotide sequence: TGTGCCAGCTCGTCGCAGATGGAAGAGACCCAGTACTTC.